These T cell receptor beta chains were read from a single sample in a study of blood T cell repertoires in COVID-19. TCRdb's table, derived via immunoSEQ multiplex PCR, lists solely in-frame clones and lacks some. The data show about 190,000 clones, about four fifths seen once. Sample: PBMCs or T cells enriched from blood (not recorded which). These receptors were taken from a woman aged 25 to 39 who had recovered from COVID-19. CDR3s include the opening cysteine and the closing phenylalanine or tryptophan. A D gene is named only where the DNA matches it firmly. Not every row has a clone size; where given, it reads once, few, many or a size class.

CDR3 length	V gene	J gene	clone size	D gene	CDR3 protein	CDR3 DNA
14	TRBV10-3	TRBJ1-1	NA	NA	CAMTREVGNTEAFF	TGTGCCATGACTAGGGAGGTGGGGAACACTGAAGCTTTCTTT
16	TRBV28	TRBJ1-3	NA	NA	CASSEPQGRYGNTIYF	TGTGCCAGCAGTGAACCTCAGGGTCGGTATGGAAACACCATATATTTT
13	TRBV3-1/TRBV3-2	TRBJ1-2	NA	NA	CASTGKEYYGYTF	TGTGCCAGCACCGGGAAGGAATACTATGGCTACACCTTC
15	TRBV7-9	TRBJ1-2	NA	NA	CASSSRSWANYGYTF	TGTGCCAGCAGCTCCCGGAGTTGGGCTAACTATGGCTACACCTTC
15	TRBV10-3	TRBJ2-3	NA	TRBD1	CAIRRTGTFTDTQYF	TGTGCCATCAGGCGGACAGGGACCTTCACAGATACGCAGTATTTT
11	TRBV7-4	TRBJ2-7	NA	NA	CASSFFGEQYF	TGTGCCAGCAGCTTCTTCGGCGAGCAGTACTTC
16	TRBV18	TRBJ2-1	few	NA	CASSPPRQEFNNEQFF	TGTGCCAGCTCACCTCCTCGACAGGAATTTAACAATGAGCAGTTCTTC
16	TRBV7-8	TRBJ2-2	NA	TRBD1	CASSKGQSANTGELFF	TGTGCCAGCAGCAAGGGACAGTCAGCGAACACCGGGGAGCTGTTTTTT
15	TRBV3-1/TRBV3-2	TRBJ2-3	NA	NA	CASSQVGQGTDTQYF	TGTGCCAGCAGCCAAGTGGGGCAGGGCACAGATACGCAGTATTTT
16	TRBV28	TRBJ1-3	NA	NA	CASSLLGRSAGNTIYF	TGTGCCAGCAGTTTATTGGGCAGGTCAGCTGGAAACACCATATATTTT
15	TRBV5-6	TRBJ1-2	once	TRBD1	CASSLVGQGAEGYTF	TGTGCCAGCAGCTTGGTAGGACAGGGGGCGGAGGGCTACACCTTC
14	TRBV19	TRBJ2-7	NA	TRBD1	CASRRTGGRYEQYF	TGTGCCAGTAGAAGGACAGGGGGCCGGTACGAGCAGTACTTC
16	TRBV5-1	TRBJ1-1	few	TRBD1	CASSYGTGVMNTEAFF	TGCGCCAGCAGCTACGGGACAGGGGTAATGAACACTGAAGCTTTCTTT
16	TRBV24-1	TRBJ2-1	NA	TRBD2	CATSDRLAGGRNEQFF	TGTGCCACCAGTGATCGACTAGCGGGAGGACGGAATGAGCAGTTCTTC
15	TRBV11-3	TRBJ2-1	once	TRBD2	CASSGPGGFLAEQFF	TGTGCCAGCAGCGGCCCGGGGGGTTTTTTGGCGGAGCAGTTCTTC
17	TRBV19	TRBJ1-2	NA	NA	CASSPSGIGAQAYGYTF	TGTGCCAGTAGTCCCAGCGGGATCGGGGCGCAGGCCTATGGCTACACCTTC
18	TRBV18	TRBJ2-1	NA	TRBD2	CASSPLLLAGAVNNEQFF	TGTGCCAGCTCACCACTTTTACTAGCGGGGGCTGTAAACAATGAGCAGTTCTTC
14	TRBV7-9	TRBJ1-2	NA	NA	CASSSGGGPDGYTF	TGTGCCAGCAGCTCCGGGGGGGGTCCGGATGGCTACACCTTC
16	TRBV4-2	TRBJ1-1	NA	TRBD1	CASSPERGRKNTEAFF	TGTGCCAGCAGCCCGGAGAGGGGGCGCAAGAACACTGAAGCTTTCTTT
17	TRBV9	TRBJ2-1	NA	TRBD1	CASSVDLTRGILNEQFF	TGTGCCAGCAGCGTAGATCTGACCAGGGGGATTCTCAATGAGCAGTTCTTC
16	TRBV14	TRBJ2-3	NA	TRBD2	CASSQDRGLAGGTQYF	TGTGCCAGCAGCCAAGATCGAGGACTAGCTGGAGGTACGCAGTATTTT
15	TRBV12-2	TRBJ1-4	NA	NA	CASRRRIGGIEKLFF	TGTGCAAGTCGCCGGCGGATAGGAGGCATCGAGAAACTGTTTTTT
12	TRBV11-3	TRBJ2-2	NA	NA	CASSIDTGELFF	TGTGCCAGCAGTATAGACACCGGGGAGCTGTTTTTT
13	TRBV28	TRBJ1-2	NA	NA	CASNPRTVYGYTF	TGTGCCAGCAACCCTCGGACAGTCTATGGCTACACCTTC
15	TRBV7-9	TRBJ2-7	NA	NA	CASSKDGLRSYEQYF	TGTGCCAGCAGCAAAGACGGTCTCAGGTCCTACGAGCAGTACTTC
15	TRBV11-3	TRBJ2-3	NA	TRBD1	CASSLGTGITDTQYF	TGTGCCAGCAGCTTAGGGACAGGGATCACAGATACGCAGTATTTT
20	TRBV13	TRBJ2-6	NA	TRBD1	CASSLSNRGRVMTGANVLTF	TGTGCCAGCAGCTTATCTAACAGGGGGCGCGTTATGACTGGGGCCAACGTCCTGACTTTC
14	TRBV7-6	TRBJ2-1	NA	TRBD2	CASSLVLGGTEQFF	TGTGCCAGCAGCTTAGTTTTGGGGGGGACTGAGCAGTTCTTC
13	TRBV27	TRBJ2-7	NA	NA	CASSFGQGGEQYF	TGTGCCAGCAGTTTTGGGCAGGGGGGCGAGCAGTACTTC
17	TRBV5-1	TRBJ2-7	NA	TRBD2	CASSLAAGTSGRYEQYF	TGCGCCAGCAGCTTGGCGGCGGGGACTAGCGGGAGGTACGAGCAGTACTTC
16	TRBV7-6	TRBJ2-3	NA	TRBD1	CASSHYRGLSTDTQYF	TGTGCCAGCAGCCATTACAGGGGATTAAGCACAGATACGCAGTATTTT
16	TRBV30	TRBJ2-7	NA	NA	CAWSVWGRGTLYEQYF	TGTGCCTGGAGTGTATGGGGCAGGGGGACTTTGTACGAGCAGTACTTC
13	TRBV2	TRBJ1-6	NA	NA	CASSEQGNSPLHF	TGTGCCAGCAGTGAACAGGGGAATTCACCCCTCCACTTT
16	TRBV3-1/TRBV3-2	TRBJ2-2	NA	TRBD2	CASSRSSGAFTGELFF	TGTGCCAGCAGCCGATCGAGCGGGGCCTTCACCGGGGAGCTGTTTTTT
15	TRBV12-2	TRBJ1-5	NA	NA	CASRLVRGIDQPQHF	TGTGCAAGTCGCTTAGTACGGGGAATTGATCAGCCCCAGCATTTT
16	TRBV3-1/TRBV3-2	TRBJ2-3	once	TRBD2	CASSLRVAGGLGTQYF	TGTGCCAGCAGCCTAAGAGTAGCGGGGGGGCTAGGTACGCAGTATTTT
14	TRBV3-1/TRBV3-2	TRBJ2-3	NA	TRBD2	CASSGAGGPFTQYF	TGTGCCAGCAGTGGAGCGGGAGGGCCTTTTACGCAGTATTTT
22	TRBV21-1	TRBJ2-5	NA	NA	CASSKVRIAASTKGAPVYFQYF	TGTGCCAGCAGCAAAGTTCGGATAGCAGCATCCACTAAGGGGGCTCCCGTCTACTTCCAGTACTTC
17	TRBV24-1	TRBJ2-2	NA	TRBD1	CATSDSPGTGATGELFF	TGTGCCACCAGTGATTCCCCCGGGACAGGGGCCACCGGGGAGCTGTTTTTT
19	TRBV15	TRBJ1-1	NA	TRBD1	CATSSPPDRGRMEITEAFF	TGTGCCACCAGCAGTCCCCCGGACAGGGGCCGAATGGAGATCACTGAAGCTTTCTTT
14	TRBV5-8	TRBJ1-5	NA	NA	CASSLPRGNQPQHF	TGTGCCAGCAGCTTGCCTCGTGGCAATCAGCCCCAGCATTTT
11	TRBV28	TRBJ2-7	once	NA	CASSPNYEQYF	TGTGCCAGCAGTCCTAATTACGAGCAGTACTTC
19	TRBV5-1	TRBJ2-5	NA	TRBD1	CASSYRQGAVHFREETQYF	TGCGCCAGCAGCTATAGACAGGGGGCCGTTCATTTTAGGGAAGAGACCCAGTACTTC
15	TRBV25-1	TRBJ2-7	NA	NA	CASSEIGGSVYEQYF	TGTGCCAGCAGTGAAATCGGGGGAAGCGTCTACGAGCAGTACTTC
12	TRBV6-5	TRBJ1-2	NA	NA	CASRLIGYGYTF	TGTGCCAGCAGGCTCATCGGGTATGGCTACACCTTC
15	TRBV6-5	TRBJ1-5	NA	TRBD1	CASSWDRGWNQPQHF	TGTGCCAGCAGTTGGGACAGGGGATGGAATCAGCCCCAGCATTTT
14	TRBV12-5	TRBJ2-7	once	NA	CASALDGLGYEQYF	TGTGCTAGTGCCCTGGACGGACTGGGCTACGAGCAGTACTTC
16	TRBV5-5	TRBJ2-2	NA	TRBD1	CASSRVQGKGTGELFF	TGTGCCAGCAGCCGCGTACAGGGGAAAGGGACCGGGGAGCTGTTTTTT
15	TRBV5-4	TRBJ1-3	NA	NA	CASSLAGFSGNTIYF	TGTGCCAGCAGCTTGGCCGGGTTCTCTGGAAACACCATATATTTT
14	TRBV5-1	TRBJ2-5	NA	NA	CASSLRGITETQYF	TGCGCCAGCAGCTTGCGGGGAATCACGGAGACCCAGTACTTC